These 4 T cell receptor beta chains share one sample of origin, sequenced in a study of radiotherapy plus CTLA-4 blockade in lung cancer. The protocol was immunoSEQ multiplex PCR, while the TCRdb copy is restricted to in-frame clones and leaves out a portion. The data show 55,000 to 65,000 clones, 70% to 80% seen once. Sequencing was performed on peripheral blood, taken from a patient treated with radiotherapy plus ipilimumab. The receptors shown here come from a human donor with non-small cell lung cancer who had a partial response to radiotherapy plus ipilimumab.

The chain joins TRBV4-1 to TRBJ1-5; possibly TRBD1 for D (5 bases). V lost 1 base to trimming and J lost 4 bases, with 11 bases between them. CDR3 length: 15 amino acids. CDR1 MGHRA and CDR2 YSYEKL come from the germline V gene. Written as DNA, the CDR3 is TGCGCCAGCAGCCAAGTCGGGGGTTGGAATCAGCCCCAGCATTTT. Its protein is CASSQVGGWNQPQHF.

The chain joins TRBV2 to TRBJ1-5; no firm D call. Trimming took off 0 bases at V and 5 bases at J, with 8 bases between the two ends. The CDR3 contains 14 residues. Per germline, CDR1 SNHLY and CDR2 FYNNEI. The CDR3 spells CASSEAGVYQPQHF. The CDR3 region has the DNA TGTGCCAGCAGTGAAGCGGGAGTCTATCAGCCCCAGCATTTT.

The V and J genes are TRBV6-6 and TRBJ1-5; D not resolved. CDR1 is MNHNY, CDR2 SVGAGI, per germline (reference sequence). Trimming took off 8 bases at V and 0 bases at J, with 17 bases between the two ends. The CDR3 totals 16 residues. CDR3 nucleotide sequence: TGTGCCAGCTTGTCGTCGATGGGAGGTAGCAATCAGCCCCAGCATTTT. Translating it yields CASLSSMGGSNQPQHF.

The rearrangement uses TRBV7-2 and TRBJ2-5; TRBD2 matches at 8 bases. The germline V gene encodes CDR1 SGHTA and CDR2 FQGNSA. The ends lost 5 bases at V and 7 bases at J; junction bases unmatched: 6. This CDR3 comprises 13 residues. The CDR3 here is CASSPAGGGTQYF. In nucleotides, the CDR3 is TGTGCCAGCAGCCCGGCGGGGGGAGGGACCCAGTACTTC.